These 2 T cell receptor beta chains were all obtained from the same sample, sequenced in a study of shared clonotypes between healthy human individuals. Some clones are missing from TCRdb's copy, which holds only in-frame ones; the method was immunoSEQ multiplex PCR. Of over 850,000 clones in the sample, approximately 78% were seen once. Material: memory CD4+ T cells from PBMCs. Documented subset: CD45RA-negative fraction. These receptors originate from a man aged 18 to 30 in good health. Some clones in this sample may be carry-over from other donors' samples.

This clone showed up just a few times. The chain has TRBV29-1 and TRBJ1-4; possibly TRBD1 for D (5 bases). CDR3 length equals 15 residues. Trimming shortened V by 6 bases and J by 0 bases, and 14 bases separated the two germline ends. Per germline, CDR1 SQVTM and CDR2 ANQGSEA. The CDR3 sequence is CSVATGVATNEKLFF. The DNA of the CDR3 is TGCAGCGTCGCCACAGGAGTTGCAACTAATGAAAAACTGTTTTTT.

This chain connects TRBV10-3 to TRBJ1-1; no firm D call. Trimming left V 10 bases short and J 2 bases short, with 20 bases between. CDR3 length equals 15 residues. Germline-derived CDR1 and CDR2 are ENHRY and SYGVKD. DNA for the CDR3: TGTGCCACCATACGGGGAGGTACCTTCAACACTGAAGCTTTCTTT. Translation gives CATIRGGTFNTEAFF.